The present T cell receptor beta chain was sequenced within a study of glioma-infiltrating T cells after dendritic cell vaccination. There are 15 residues in the CDR3. V dropped 0 bases and J dropped 1; count of bases not matched to a gene: 2. Germline V CDR1 and CDR2: SGHKS, YYEKEE (reference sequence). TCRdb's copy holds only in-frame clones and misses some; the assay was immunoSEQ multiplex PCR. The repertoire holds tens of thousands of clones, around 91% seen once, with over 4.5% in the top ten. Time point given: after dendritic cell vaccination, including at tumor progression/relapse. This clone appeared once.

Sequenced material: blood, taken after dendritic cell vaccination. The receptor was isolated from a human donor with glioblastoma. The chain employs TRBV5-5 and TRBJ2-3; 7 bases map to TRBD1. CDR3 protein: CASSLGDRRTDTQYF. CDR3 DNA: TGTGCCAGCAGCTTGGGGGACAGACGCACAGATACGCAGTATTTT. The entire variable domain, with the rest obtained from reference TRBV5-5 and TRBJ2-3, is as follows: DAGVTQSPTHLIKTRGQQVTLRCSPISGHKSVSWYQQVLGQGPQFIFQYYEKEERGRGNFPDRFSARQFPNYSSELNVNALLLGDSALYLCASSLGDRRTDTQYFGPGTRLTVL.